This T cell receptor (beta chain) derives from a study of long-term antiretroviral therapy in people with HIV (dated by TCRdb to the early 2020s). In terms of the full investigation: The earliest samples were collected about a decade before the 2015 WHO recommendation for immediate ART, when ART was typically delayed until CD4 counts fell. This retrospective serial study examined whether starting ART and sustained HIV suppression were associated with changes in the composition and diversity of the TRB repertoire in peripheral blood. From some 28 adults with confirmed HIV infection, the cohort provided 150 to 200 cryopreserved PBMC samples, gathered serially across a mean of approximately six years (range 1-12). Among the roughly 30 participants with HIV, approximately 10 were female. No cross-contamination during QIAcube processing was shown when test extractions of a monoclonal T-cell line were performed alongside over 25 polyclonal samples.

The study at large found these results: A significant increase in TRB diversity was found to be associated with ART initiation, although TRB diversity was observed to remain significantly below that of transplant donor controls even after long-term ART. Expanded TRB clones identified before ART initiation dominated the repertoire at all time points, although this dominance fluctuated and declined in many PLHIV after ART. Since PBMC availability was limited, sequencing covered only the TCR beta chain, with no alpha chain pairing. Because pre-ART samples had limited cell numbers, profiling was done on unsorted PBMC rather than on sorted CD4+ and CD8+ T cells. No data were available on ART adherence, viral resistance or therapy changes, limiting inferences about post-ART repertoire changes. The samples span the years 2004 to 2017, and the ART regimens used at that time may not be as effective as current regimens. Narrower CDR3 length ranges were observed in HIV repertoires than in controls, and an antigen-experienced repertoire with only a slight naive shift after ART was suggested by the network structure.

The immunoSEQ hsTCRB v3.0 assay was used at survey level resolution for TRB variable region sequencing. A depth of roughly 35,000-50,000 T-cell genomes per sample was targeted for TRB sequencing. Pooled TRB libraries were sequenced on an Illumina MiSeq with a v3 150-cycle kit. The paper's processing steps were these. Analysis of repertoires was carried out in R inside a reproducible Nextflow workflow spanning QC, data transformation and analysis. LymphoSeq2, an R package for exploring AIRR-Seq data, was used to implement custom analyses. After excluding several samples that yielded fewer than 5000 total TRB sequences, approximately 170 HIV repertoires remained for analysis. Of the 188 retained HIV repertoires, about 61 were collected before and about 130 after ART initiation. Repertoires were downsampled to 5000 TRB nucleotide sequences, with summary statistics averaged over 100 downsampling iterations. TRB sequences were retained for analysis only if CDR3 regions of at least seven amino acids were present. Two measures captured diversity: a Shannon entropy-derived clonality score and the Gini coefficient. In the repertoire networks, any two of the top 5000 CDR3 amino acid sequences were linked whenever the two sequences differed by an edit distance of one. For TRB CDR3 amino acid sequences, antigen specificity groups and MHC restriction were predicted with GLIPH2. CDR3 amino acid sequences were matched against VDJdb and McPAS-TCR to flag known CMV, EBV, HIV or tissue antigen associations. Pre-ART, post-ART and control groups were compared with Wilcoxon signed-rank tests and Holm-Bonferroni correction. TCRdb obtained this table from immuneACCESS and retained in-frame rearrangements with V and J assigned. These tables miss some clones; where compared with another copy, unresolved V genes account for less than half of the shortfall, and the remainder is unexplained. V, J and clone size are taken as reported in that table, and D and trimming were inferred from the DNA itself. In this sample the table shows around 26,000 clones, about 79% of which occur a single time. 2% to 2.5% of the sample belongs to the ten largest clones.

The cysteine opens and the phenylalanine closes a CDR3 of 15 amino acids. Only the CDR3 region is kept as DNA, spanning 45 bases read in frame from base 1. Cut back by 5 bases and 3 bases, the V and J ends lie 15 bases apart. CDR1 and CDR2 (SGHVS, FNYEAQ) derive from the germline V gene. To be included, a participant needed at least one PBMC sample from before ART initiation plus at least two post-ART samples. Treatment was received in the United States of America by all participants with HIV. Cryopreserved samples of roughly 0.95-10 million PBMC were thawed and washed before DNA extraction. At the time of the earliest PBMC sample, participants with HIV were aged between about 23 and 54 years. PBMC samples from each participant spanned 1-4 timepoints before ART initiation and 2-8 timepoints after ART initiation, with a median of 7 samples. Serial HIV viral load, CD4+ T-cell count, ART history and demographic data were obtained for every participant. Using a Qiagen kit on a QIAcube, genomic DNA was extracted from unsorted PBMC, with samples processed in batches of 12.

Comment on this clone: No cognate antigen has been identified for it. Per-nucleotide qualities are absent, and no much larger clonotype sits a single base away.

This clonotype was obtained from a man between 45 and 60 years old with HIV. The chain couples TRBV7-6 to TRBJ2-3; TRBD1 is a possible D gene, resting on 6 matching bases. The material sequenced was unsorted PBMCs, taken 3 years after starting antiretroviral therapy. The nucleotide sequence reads TGTGCCAGCAGCCCCAGGGGCTGGGGGACAGATACGCAGTATTTT. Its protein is CASSPRGWGTDTQYF.